This is a list of T cell receptor beta chains from one sample in a study of blood T cell repertoires in COVID-19. Sequencing used immunoSEQ multiplex PCR; TCRdb keeps in-frame clones, though not all of them. The sample shows 120,000 to 150,000 clones, around 80% of them seen only once. Specimen: peripheral blood. The receptors were sampled from a human donor in a cohort sampled during active COVID-19. Both conserved end residues are part of each CDR3. Each record gives: CDR3 length, J gene, D gene, V gene, clone size, CDR3 protein, CDR3 DNA. D genes are given only for firm matches. Clone size is shown for a subset of rows, as once, few, many or a class of expanded clone.

>20|TRBJ2-1|TRBD2|TRBV15|.
CATSRAPHGAGGHVDNEQFF
TGTGCCACCAGCAGAGCCCCCCACGGGGCGGGGGGCCATGTAGACAATGAGCAGTTCTTC
>12|TRBJ1-1|.|TRBV10-3|.
CAISKEDTEAFF
TGTGCCATCAGTAAAGAGGACACTGAAGCTTTCTTT
>16|TRBJ1-1|TRBD1|TRBV7-8|few
CASSTRDTGGGTEAFF
TGTGCCAGCAGCACCCGAGATACAGGGGGTGGGACTGAAGCTTTCTTT
>15|TRBJ1-4|.|TRBV7-9|.
CASSFTRQYNEKLFF
TGTGCCAGCAGCTTTACGCGGCAGTATAATGAAAAACTGTTTTTT
>13|TRBJ1-1|.|TRBV2|few
CASRRPFQDGAFF
TGTGCCAGCAGACGCCCATTCCAGGATGGAGCTTTCTTT
>12|TRBJ1-1|.|TRBV27|.
CASSLVETEAFF
TGTGCCAGCAGTTTAGTGGAGACTGAAGCTTTCTTT
>13|TRBJ2-3|.|TRBV3-1/TRBV3-2|.
CASSQMAPDTQYF
TGTGCCAGCAGCCAAATGGCCCCAGATACGCAGTATTTT
>16|TRBJ2-7|.|TRBV6-2/TRBV6-3|.
CASSSSPGQGGYEQYF
.
>14|TRBJ1-1|TRBD1|TRBV7-2|.
CASSSLQGYTEAFF
TGTGCCAGCAGCTCCTTACAGGGGTACACTGAAGCTTTCTTT
>13|TRBJ2-5|.|TRBV11-2|.
CASSFPSSETQYF
TGTGCCAGCAGCTTCCCTTCTTCAGAGACCCAGTACTTC